This TCR beta chain comes out of a study of T cells after posttransplantation cyclophosphamide. On the day of bone marrow donation, the related graft donor provided peripheral blood. The table lists this clone with many counts. The antigen is unknown. Repertoires were generated with immunoSEQ multiplex PCR, while TCRdb's copy carries only in-frame clones and drops some. The sample was found to contain over 45,000 clones, and every one recurs. Study findings and constraints: Tissue-infiltrating T cells from skin or gut overlapped little with blood T cells.

The TCR sequence derives from a man between 40 and 49 years old in good health, CMV-negative, and a related stem cell transplant donor. The material sequenced was PBMCs.

CDR3 in DNA: TGTGCCAGCAGTTTGTCTCCTTTAACTGAAGCTTTCTTT. Residues: CASSLSPLTEAFF. The V and J genes are TRBV27 and TRBJ1-1; D is uncertain. Trimming cost V 3 bases and J 5 bases, with 10 bases left between them. The CDR3 length is 13 residues. Germline V CDR1 and CDR2: MNHEY, SMNVEV (reference sequence).